The 21 T cell receptor beta chains listed next were all sequenced from one sample in a study of cytomegalovirus exposure and HLA in healthy donors. PCR used 60 Vbeta primers and 13 Jbeta primers. Here immunoSEQ multiplex PCR was the method, and the copy in TCRdb shows in-frame clones only, minus some. This table holds 120,000 or so clones, roughly 77% found once. The sample was PBMCs. All receptors derive from a man younger than 35 in good health and CMV-seronegative.

The V and J genes are TRBV25-1 and TRBJ1-4; 9 bases agree with TRBD1. With V trimmed by 6 bases and J by 8 bases, 4 bases remained unmatched. CDR1 and CDR2 from the germline V gene are MGHDK and SYGVNS. This CDR3 region has 13 residues. The CDR3: CASRGQGGEKLFF. The CDR3 DNA follows: TGTGCCAGCAGGGGACAGGGAGGCGAAAAACTGTTTTTT.

The chain uses TRBV5-1 and TRBJ2-6; D unresolved. The length of the CDR3 is 17 residues. The germline V gene encodes CDR1 SGHRS and CDR2 YFSETQ. Trimming took off 0 bases at V and 2 bases at J, with 12 bases between the two ends. The CDR3 here is CASSLVTAMAGANVLTF. CDR3 coding DNA: TGCGCCAGCAGCTTGGTTACAGCAATGGCTGGGGCCAACGTCCTGACTTTC.

The rearrangement links TRBV27 to TRBJ2-3; unclear D gene. CDR3 size: 12 residues. Trimming cost V 7 bases and J 3 bases, with 8 bases left between them. Germline loops: CDR1 MNHEY, CDR2 SMNVEV (reference sequence). This CDR3 is CASTSWTDTQYF. DNA of the CDR3: TGTGCCAGCACAAGCTGGACAGATACGCAGTATTTT.

The chain carries TRBV7-2 and TRBJ1-6; D possibly corresponds to TRBD1 (5 bases). Germline loops: CDR1 SGHTA, CDR2 FQGNSA. Trimming took 3 bases from V and 0 from J, leaving 12 bases between them. The CDR3 length is 17 residues. The CDR3: CASSLKGWNSYNSPLHF. For the CDR3, the DNA is TGTGCCAGCAGCTTGAAGGGGTGGAACTCCTATAATTCACCCCTCCACTTT.

The CDR3: CAIKNETGGNEQFF. The CDR3 DNA sequence: TGTGCCATCAAGAACGAAACAGGGGGAAATGAGCAGTTCTTC. V is TRBV10-3 and J is TRBJ2-1, with 8 positions matching TRBD1. Germline assignment: CDR1 ENHRY and CDR2 SYGVKD. This CDR3 has 14 residues. V lost 7 bases, J lost 7 bases, and 9 bases stayed unmatched.

The chain is built from TRBV5-1 and TRBJ2-5; TRBD1 is a possible D gene (5 bases). The V end lost 0 bases, the J end lost 0 bases, and 15 bases lay between the germline ends. Germline V CDR1 and CDR2: SGHRS, YFSETQ. This CDR3 spans 17 amino acids. CDR3: CASSLGQGFRYQETQYF. In DNA form, the CDR3 reads TGCGCCAGCAGCTTGGGGCAGGGATTTCGGTACCAAGAGACCCAGTACTTC.

This chain links TRBV15 with TRBJ1-2; 7 nucleotides align to TRBD1. V trimming: 0 bases; J trimming: 1 base; junction bases outside the gene matches: 8. CDR3 length equals 17 residues. Germline CDR1 and CDR2: LNHNV and YYDKDF (reference sequence). CDR3 in DNA: TGTGCCACCAGCAGAGATCCCAGACAGGGTAGTAACTATGGCTACACCTTC. Its translation is CATSRDPRQGSNYGYTF.

This chain links TRBV11-2 with TRBJ1-3; possible D gene TRBD1, 5 bases. CDR1 SGHAT and CDR2 FQNNGV come from the germline V gene. With 2 bases removed from V and 4 bases from J, the gap between germline ends came to 9 bases. The length of the CDR3 is 14 residues. CDR3 in DNA: TGTGCCAGCAGCTTACAGGGTATCGGAAACACCATATATTTT. Residues: CASSLQGIGNTIYF.

This chain connects TRBV23-1 to TRBJ2-7; D is perhaps TRBD2 (6 bases). TRBV23-1 is an ORF; its function is uncertain. Between the trimmed V and J ends, which lost 4 bases and 0 bases, there was a span of 13 bases. The CDR3 is 15 residues long. CDR3 nucleotide sequence: TGCGCCAGCAGTCCGAGGGACTCGGGCTCCTACGAGCAGTACTTC. Protein product: CASSPRDSGSYEQYF.

This chain uses TRBV5-1 with TRBJ2-7; TRBD2 aligns across 15 bases. CDR3 length: 15 amino acids. V shed 3 bases and J 7 bases; nucleotides not matched to a gene: 5. The germline gives CDR1 SGHRS, CDR2 YFSETQ. CDR3 nucleotide sequence: TGCGCCAGCAGCTCAGGGACTAGCGGGGGGCCGGAGCAGTACTTC. It translates to CASSSGTSGGPEQYF.

This clone has a single count. The rearrangement joins TRBV27 to TRBJ2-6, with D perhaps TRBD2 (5 bases). The CDR3 loop spans 16 amino acids. V gave up 2 bases and J gave up 2 bases, with 10 bases separating them. The germline V gene has CDR1 MNHEY and CDR2 SMNVEV (reference sequence). The CDR3 region is CASSLEGTAGANVLTF. CDR3 DNA: TGTGCCAGCAGTTTAGAGGGAACGGCTGGGGCCAACGTCCTGACTTTC.

The chain has TRBV27 and TRBJ1-1, with D possibly matching TRBD1 (6 bases). CDR3 size: 13 residues. The germline V gene has CDR1 MNHEY and CDR2 SMNVEV (reference sequence). Trimming took off 10 bases at V and 0 bases at J, with 12 bases between the two ends. CDR3 DNA: TGTGCCACCCTAGACAGGTTGAACACTGAAGCTTTCTTT. Its protein is CATLDRLNTEAFF.

The rearrangement uses TRBV7-2 and TRBJ1-2; TRBD1 is a possible D gene (5 bases). V lost 2 bases to trimming and J lost 0 bases, with 10 bases between them. This CDR3 spans 15 amino acids. Germline V gene data show CDR1 as SGHTA and CDR2 as FQGNSA. CDR3 region: CASSLKGPANYGYTF. For the CDR3, the DNA is TGTGCCAGCAGCTTAAAGGGGCCAGCTAACTATGGCTACACCTTC. The full variable domain, its missing parts supplied by reference TRBV7-2 and TRBJ1-2, is GAGVSQSPSNKVTEKGKDVELRCDPISGHTALYWYRQSLGQGLEFLIYFQGNSAPDKSGLPSDRFSAERTGGSVSTLTIQRTQQEDSAVYLCASSLKGPANYGYTFGSGTRLTVV.

This clone has a single count. V gene TRBV19 combines with J gene TRBJ2-1; maybe TRBD1 (6 bases). Germline V lookup: CDR1 LNHDA, CDR2 SQIVND (reference sequence). V was trimmed by 10 bases and J by 3 bases, leaving 16 bases between them. This CDR3 has 14 amino acids. CDR3 bases: TGTGCCACTATGGACAGATCCTACTACAATGAGCAGTTCTTC. This translates into CATMDRSYYNEQFF.

The CDR3 reads CASSLINMWGGRPFF. CDR3 in DNA: TGTGCCAGCAGCTTAATAAATATGTGGGGCGGACGACCGTTCTTC. J is TRBJ2-1 and V is TRBV7-9; a weak D match, TRBD1 (5 bases). The CDR3 runs to 15 residues. Looked up from germline, CDR1 is SEHNR and CDR2 is FQNEAQ (reference sequence). V lost 2 bases and J lost 15, with 23 bases in between.

The CDR3 sequence is CASSPSTGVDTEAFF. The CDR3 DNA sequence: TGTGCCAGCTCACCATCGACAGGGGTTGACACTGAAGCTTTCTTT. The gene calls are TRBV18 and TRBJ1-1; 8 nucleotides match TRBD1. V lost 2 bases to trimming and J lost 3 bases; unmatched junction nucleotides: 5. This CDR3 spans 15 amino acids. CDR1 is KGHSH and CDR2 is LQKENI in the germline V gene.

CDR3: CAMSSGGNEQFF. CDR3 nucleotide sequence: TGTGCCATGTCTAGCGGGGGAAATGAGCAGTTCTTC. The chain has TRBV10-3 and TRBJ2-1; TRBD2 agrees at 10 bases. Germline CDR1 is ENHRY and CDR2 is SYGVKD. CDR3 size: 12 residues. V lost 9 bases and J lost 7; bases outside the gene matches: 3.

The rearrangement joins TRBV4-1 to TRBJ2-1; perhaps TRBD1 as D (5 bases). V lost 4 bases and J 2 bases, leaving 12 bases between the germline ends. The CDR3 has 15 residues. Germline CDR1 reads MGHRA; CDR2 reads YSYEKL. CDR3 sequence reads: CASSRSTRAYNEQFF. The CDR3 nucleotides are TGCGCCAGCAGCCGCTCGACCAGGGCCTACAATGAGCAGTTCTTC.

The chain recombines TRBV25-1 with TRBJ2-6, with 8 bases that match TRBD1. The CDR3 runs 18 residues. CDR1 and CDR2 (germline): MGHDK, SYGVNS. V gave up 6 bases and J gave up 0 bases; unmatched junction bases: 10. CDR3 DNA sequence: TGTGCCAGCAGCGGCCGGACAGGGTCGTCCTCTGGGGCCAACGTCCTGACTTTC. The encoded protein is CASSGRTGSSSGANVLTF.

This clone was detected a few times. CDR3 amino acids: CASSVGFRADSPLHF. CDR3 DNA sequence: TGTGCCAGCAGTGTGGGTTTCAGGGCCGATTCACCCCTCCACTTT. The chain links TRBV2 to TRBJ1-6, with D possibly being TRBD1 (5 bases). Germline V gene sequence: CDR1 SNHLY, CDR2 FYNNEI. CDR3 length: 15 residues. The V end lost 4 bases, the J end lost 8 bases, and 15 bases lay between the germline ends.

This sequence joins TRBV6-5 and TRBJ1-2, with TRBD1 matching over 9 bases. V trimming: 7 bases; J trimming: 6 bases; junction bases outside the gene matches: 9. The V gene's germline CDR1 is MNHEY and CDR2 SVGAGI. This CDR3 spans 14 amino acids. CDR3 loop: CASKGGDRVNGYTF. CDR3 DNA: TGTGCCAGCAAGGGGGGGGACAGGGTAAATGGCTACACCTTC.